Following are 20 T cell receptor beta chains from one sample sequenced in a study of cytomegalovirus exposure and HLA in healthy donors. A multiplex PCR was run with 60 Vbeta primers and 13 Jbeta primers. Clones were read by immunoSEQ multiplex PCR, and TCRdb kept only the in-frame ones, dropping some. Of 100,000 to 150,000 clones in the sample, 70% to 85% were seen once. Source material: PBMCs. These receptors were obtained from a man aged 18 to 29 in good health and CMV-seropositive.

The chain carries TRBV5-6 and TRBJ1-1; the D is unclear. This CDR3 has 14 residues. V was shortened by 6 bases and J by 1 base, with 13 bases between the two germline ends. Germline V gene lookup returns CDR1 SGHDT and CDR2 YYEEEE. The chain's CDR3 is CASNEGGRNTEAFF. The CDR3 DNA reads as TGTGCCAGCAACGAGGGAGGAAGGAACACTGAAGCTTTCTTT.

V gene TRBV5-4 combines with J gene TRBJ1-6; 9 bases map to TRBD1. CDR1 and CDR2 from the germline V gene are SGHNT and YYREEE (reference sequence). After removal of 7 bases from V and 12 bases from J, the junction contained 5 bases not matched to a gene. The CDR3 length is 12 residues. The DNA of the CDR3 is TGTGCCAGCGGACAGGGGTCAGGACCCCTCCACTTT. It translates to CASGQGSGPLHF.

The CDR3 DNA reads TGTGCCAGTAGTATCCCAGGTGGGTTGGCTAACTATGGCTACACCTTC. As protein: CASSIPGGLANYGYTF. The chain combines TRBV19 with TRBJ1-2; D ambiguous. The CDR3 is made up of 16 amino acids. Trimming stripped 3 bases from V and 0 bases from J, with 14 bases between. Per the germline V gene, CDR1 is LNHDA and CDR2 is SQIVND (reference sequence).

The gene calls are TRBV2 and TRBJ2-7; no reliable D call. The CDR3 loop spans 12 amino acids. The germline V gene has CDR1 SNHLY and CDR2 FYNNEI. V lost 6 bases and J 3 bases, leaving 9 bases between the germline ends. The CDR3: CASRWQNYEQYF. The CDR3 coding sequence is TGTGCCAGCAGGTGGCAGAACTACGAGCAGTACTTC.

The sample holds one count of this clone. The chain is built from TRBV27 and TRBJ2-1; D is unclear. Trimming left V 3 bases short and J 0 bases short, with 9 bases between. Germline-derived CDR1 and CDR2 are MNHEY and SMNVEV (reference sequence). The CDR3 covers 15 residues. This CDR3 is CASSFGFSSYNEQFF. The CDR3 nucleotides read TGTGCCAGCAGTTTCGGTTTTAGCTCCTACAATGAGCAGTTCTTC.

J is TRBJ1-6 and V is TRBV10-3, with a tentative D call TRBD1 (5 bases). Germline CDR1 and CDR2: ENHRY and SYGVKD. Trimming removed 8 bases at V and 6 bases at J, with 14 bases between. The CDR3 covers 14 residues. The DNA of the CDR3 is TGTGCCATCGGCCACACGGGGGGTAATTCACCCCTCCACTTT. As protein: CAIGHTGGNSPLHF.

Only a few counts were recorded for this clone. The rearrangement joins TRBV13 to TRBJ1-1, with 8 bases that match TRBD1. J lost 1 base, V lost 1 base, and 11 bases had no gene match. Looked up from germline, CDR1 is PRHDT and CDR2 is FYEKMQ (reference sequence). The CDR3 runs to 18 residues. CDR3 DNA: TGTGCCAGCAGCTTAGCTATTTCAGGGGGCGCCGGGAACACTGAAGCTTTCTTT. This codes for CASSLAISGGAGNTEAFF. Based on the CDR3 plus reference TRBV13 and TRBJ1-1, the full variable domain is AAGVIQSPRHLIKEKRETATLKCYPIPRHDTVYWYQQGPGQDPQFLISFYEKMQSDKGSIPDRFSAQQFSDYHSELNMSSLELGDSALYFCASSLAISGGAGNTEAFFGQGTRLTVV.

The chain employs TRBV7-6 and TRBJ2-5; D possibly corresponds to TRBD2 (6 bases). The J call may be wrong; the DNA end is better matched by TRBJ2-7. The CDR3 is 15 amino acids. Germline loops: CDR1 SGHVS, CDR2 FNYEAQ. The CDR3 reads CASSSTDGGSYEQYF. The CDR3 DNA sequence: TGTGCCAGCAGCTCCACCGACGGGGGTTCCTACGAGCAGTACTTC.

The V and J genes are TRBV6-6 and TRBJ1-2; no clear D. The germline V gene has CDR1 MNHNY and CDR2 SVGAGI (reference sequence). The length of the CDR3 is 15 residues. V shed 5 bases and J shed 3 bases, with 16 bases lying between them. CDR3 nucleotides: TGTGCCAGCAGTAAGAATGTCAGGATGGACTATGGCTACACCTTC. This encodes CASSKNVRMDYGYTF.

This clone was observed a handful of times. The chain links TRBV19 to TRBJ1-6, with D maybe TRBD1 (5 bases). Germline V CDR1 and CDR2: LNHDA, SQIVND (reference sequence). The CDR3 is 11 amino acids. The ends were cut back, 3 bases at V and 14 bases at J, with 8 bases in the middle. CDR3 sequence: CASSMGGALHF. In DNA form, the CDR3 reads TGTGCCAGTAGTATGGGGGGAGCCCTCCACTTT.

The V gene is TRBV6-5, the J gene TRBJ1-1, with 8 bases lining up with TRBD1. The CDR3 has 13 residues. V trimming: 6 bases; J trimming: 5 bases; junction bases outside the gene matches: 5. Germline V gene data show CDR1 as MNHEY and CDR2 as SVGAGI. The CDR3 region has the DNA TGTGCCAGCAGAGGGACAGGCCGAACTGAAGCTTTCTTT. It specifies CASRGTGRTEAFF.

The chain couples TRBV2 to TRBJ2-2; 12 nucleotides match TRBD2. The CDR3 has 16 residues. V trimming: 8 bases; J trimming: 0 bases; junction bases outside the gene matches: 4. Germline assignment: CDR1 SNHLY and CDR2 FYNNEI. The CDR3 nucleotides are TGTGCCAGCCCGCGACTAGCGGGAGCGAACACCGGGGAGCTGTTTTTT. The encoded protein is CASPRLAGANTGELFF.

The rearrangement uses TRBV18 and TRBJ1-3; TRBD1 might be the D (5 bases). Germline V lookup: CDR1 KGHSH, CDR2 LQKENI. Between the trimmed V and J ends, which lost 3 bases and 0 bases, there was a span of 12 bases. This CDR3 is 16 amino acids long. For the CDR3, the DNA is TGTGCCAGCTCACCCATGATAGGGGCCTCTGGAAACACCATATATTTT. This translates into CASSPMIGASGNTIYF.

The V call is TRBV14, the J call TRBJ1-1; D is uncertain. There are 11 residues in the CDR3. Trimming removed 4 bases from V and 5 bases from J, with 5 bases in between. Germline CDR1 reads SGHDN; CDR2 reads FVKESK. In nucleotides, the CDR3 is TGTGCCAGCAGCCCCGGGACTGAAGCTTTCTTT. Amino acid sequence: CASSPGTEAFF.

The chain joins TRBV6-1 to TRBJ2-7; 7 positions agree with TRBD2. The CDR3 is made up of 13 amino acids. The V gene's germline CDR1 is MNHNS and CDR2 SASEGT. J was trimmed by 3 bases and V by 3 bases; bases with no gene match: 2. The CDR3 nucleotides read TGTGCCAGCAGTGACGGGAGGCTCTACGAGCAGTACTTC. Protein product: CASSDGRLYEQYF.

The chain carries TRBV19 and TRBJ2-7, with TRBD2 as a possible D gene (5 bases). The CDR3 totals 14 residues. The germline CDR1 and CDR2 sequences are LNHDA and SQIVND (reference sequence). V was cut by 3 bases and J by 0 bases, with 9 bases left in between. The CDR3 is CASSIESGSYEQYF. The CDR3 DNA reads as TGTGCCAGTAGTATCGAAAGCGGCTCCTACGAGCAGTACTTC.

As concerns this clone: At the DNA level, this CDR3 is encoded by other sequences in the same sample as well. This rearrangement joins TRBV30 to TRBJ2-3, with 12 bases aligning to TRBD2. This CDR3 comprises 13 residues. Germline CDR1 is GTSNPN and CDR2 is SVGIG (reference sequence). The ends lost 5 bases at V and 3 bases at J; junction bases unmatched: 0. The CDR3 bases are TGTGCCTGGGGGACTAGCGGGACAGATACGCAGTATTTT. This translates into CAWGTSGTDTQYF.

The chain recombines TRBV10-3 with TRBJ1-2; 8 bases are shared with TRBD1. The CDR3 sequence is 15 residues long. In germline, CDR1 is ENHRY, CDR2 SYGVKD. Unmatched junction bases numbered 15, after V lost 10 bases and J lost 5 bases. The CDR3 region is CATWAGGAGVYGYTF. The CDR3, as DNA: TGTGCCACCTGGGCAGGGGGCGCTGGGGTTTATGGCTACACCTTC.

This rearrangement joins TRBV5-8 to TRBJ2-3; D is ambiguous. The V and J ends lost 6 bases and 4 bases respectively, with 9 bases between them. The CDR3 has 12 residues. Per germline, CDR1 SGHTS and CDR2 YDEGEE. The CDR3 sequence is CASTLVPDTQYF. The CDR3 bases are TGTGCCAGCACCCTCGTTCCAGATACGCAGTATTTT. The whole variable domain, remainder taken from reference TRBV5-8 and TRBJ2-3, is EAGVTQSPTHLIKTRGQQATLRCSPISGHTSVYWYQQALGLGLQFLLWYDEGEERNRGNFPPRFSGRQFPNYSSELNVNALELEDSALYLCASTLVPDTQYFGPGTRLTVL.

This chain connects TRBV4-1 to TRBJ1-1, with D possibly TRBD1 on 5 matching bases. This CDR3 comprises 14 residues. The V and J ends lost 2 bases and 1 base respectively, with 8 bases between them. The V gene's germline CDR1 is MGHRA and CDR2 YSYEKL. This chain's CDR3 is CASSQQGWNTEAFF. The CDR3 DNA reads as TGCGCCAGCAGCCAACAGGGATGGAACACTGAAGCTTTCTTT.